Listed here are 31 T cell receptor beta chains from one sample, sequenced in a study of vaccination and CD4 T cells after COVID-19. Researchers used the Oncomine TCR Beta short-read assay to sequence DNA from cultured CD4+ T cells. TCRdb passed the PCR reads through MiXCR, listing each CDR3 protein once. The sample lists 13,000 to 15,000 distinct CDR3 sequences; 40% to 65% were seen once. No antigen is known for these receptors. Treatment of the sample: approximately 11-day PBMC culture with coronavirus spike peptide pools or control peptides (ViraFEST assay). Sequencing used CD4+ T cells from blood, cultured in vitro. Every receptor here comes from a human donor who had recovered from COVID-19.

The rearrangement uses TRBV11-2 and TRBJ2-5, with unresolved D. This CDR3 comprises 15 residues. Trimming removed 0 bases from V and 0 bases from J, with 8 bases in between. Germline CDR1 SGHAT, CDR2 FQNNGV. The CDR3 region is CASSLDRLYQETQYF. For the CDR3, the DNA is TGTGCCAGCAGCTTAGACCGCCTGTACCAAGAGACCCAGTACTTC.

As DNA, the CDR3 is TGCAGTGCTAGGGGGACTAGCGGGAGCAAAAACATTCAGTACTTC. This translates into CSARGTSGSKNIQYF. The V gene is TRBV20-1, the J gene TRBJ2-4; TRBD2 agrees at 14 bases. CDR1 and CDR2 (germline): DFQATT, SNEGSKA (reference sequence). Losses at the gene ends were 3 bases for V and 3 bases for J; bases not matched to a gene: 1. The CDR3 has 15 residues.

This chain uses TRBV18 with TRBJ1-2; a weak D match, TRBD1 (6 bases). The CDR3 runs 14 residues. The V end lost 6 bases, the J end lost 6 bases, and 17 bases lay between the germline ends. The germline V gene encodes CDR1 KGHSH and CDR2 LQKENI. This CDR3 reads CASSPLGGADGYTF. The CDR3, as DNA: TGTGCCAGCTCCCCCCTTGGGGGGGCGGATGGCTACACCTTC.

J is TRBJ2-7 and V is TRBV7-9; 8 nucleotides match TRBD1. The CDR3 length is 13 residues. V shed 5 bases, J shed 3 bases, and the junction held 3 bases outside the gene matches. Germline CDR1 and CDR2: SEHNR and FQNEAQ (reference sequence). The CDR3 reads CASSRGQGYEQYF. The DNA of the CDR3 is TGTGCCAGCAGCCGCGGACAGGGCTACGAGCAGTACTTC. Full variable domain (rest looked up from reference TRBV7-9 and TRBJ2-7): DTGVSQNPRHKITKRGQNVTFRCDPISEHNRLYWYRQTLGQGPEFLTYFQNEAQLEKSRLLSDRFSAERPKGSFSTLEIQRTEQGDSAMYLCASSRGQGYEQYFGPGTRLTVT.

V gene TRBV10-3 combines with J gene TRBJ2-1; D possibly matches TRBD1 or TRBD2 (5 bases each). This CDR3 is 15 amino acids long. Per the germline V gene, CDR1 is ENHRY and CDR2 is SYGVKD. V dropped 5 bases and J dropped 9 bases, with 20 bases sitting between them. DNA of the CDR3: TGTGCCATCAGTTCCCGCCAGGGAGTCAGCAGTGAGCAGTTCTTC. Its protein product is CAISSRQGVSSEQFF.

This chain links TRBV5-6 with TRBJ2-5, with no clear D. This CDR3 comprises 14 residues. V shed 3 bases and J shed 1 base, with 10 bases lying between them. CDR1 and CDR2 (germline): SGHDT, YYEEEE. The CDR3 nucleotides are TGTGCCAGCAGCTGGGCCCGCGGCCAAGAGACCCAGTACTTC. This encodes CASSWARGQETQYF.

The CDR3 bases are TGTGCCAGCAGTTTACGCTACCCCCGTGGGGGACAAGATACAGATACGCAGTATTTT. It codes for CASSLRYPRGGQDTDTQYF. The V call is TRBV12-3 or TRBV12-4, the J call TRBJ2-3, with D possibly being TRBD1 (6 bases). The V end was cut by 2 bases, the J end by 3 bases, with 24 bases between. CDR3 length: 19 residues.

The V gene is TRBV2, the J gene TRBJ2-5; 7 nucleotides agree with TRBD1. Germline CDR1 and CDR2: SNHLY and FYNNEI. This CDR3 has 13 amino acids. The V segment lost 4 bases and the J segment 2 bases; nucleotides outside the gene matches: 1. This CDR3 is CASSGDRQETQYF. Here the CDR3 DNA reads TGTGCCAGCAGTGGGGACAGACAAGAGACCCAGTACTTC. Variable domain in full (rest from reference TRBV2 and TRBJ2-5): EPEVTQTPSHQVTQMGQEVILRCVPISNHLYFYWYRQILGQKVEFLVSFYNNEISEKSEIFDDQFSVERPDGSNFTLKIRSTKLEDSAMYFCASSGDRQETQYFGPGTRLLVL.

The chain links TRBV20-1 to TRBJ1-2; no definite D call. CDR3 length: 12 residues. In germline, CDR1 is DFQATT, CDR2 SNEGSKA (reference sequence). V was shortened by 3 bases and J by 7 bases, with 12 bases between the two germline ends. CDR3 DNA sequence: TGCAGTGCTAGGGGCGCTGGGAGTGGCTACACCTTC. Translation gives CSARGAGSGYTF.

CDR3 residues: CASRDINGWAQYF. CDR3 sequence (DNA): TGTGCCAGCAGAGACATCAATGGGTGGGCCCAGTACTTC. V gene TRBV6-2 or TRBV6-3 combines with J gene TRBJ2-5; no firm D call. Deletions cut 6 bases from V and 9 bases from J, with 17 bases between. This CDR3 comprises 13 residues. Germline V CDR1 and CDR2: MNHEY, SVGEGT.

This clonotype was counted between two and nine times. The genes are TRBV30 and TRBJ1-2, with D possibly TRBD1 on 6 matching bases. Trimming cost V 0 bases and J 8 bases, with 10 bases left between them. The CDR3 totals 12 residues. CDR1 is GTSNPN, CDR2 SVGIG, per germline (reference sequence). Here the CDR3 reads CAWSVSRGGYTF. The DNA for the CDR3 is TGTGCCTGGAGTGTAAGCAGGGGAGGCTACACCTTC.

V and J are TRBV7-3 and TRBJ1-6; 9 bases line up with TRBD1. CDR1 is SGHTA and CDR2 is FQGTGA in the germline V gene. With 1 base clipped from V and 8 bases from J, the junction kept 3 bases outside the gene matches. The CDR3 has 15 amino acids. CDR3 coding DNA: TGTGCCAGCAGCTTAAAGGGACAGGGCTATTCACCCCTCCACTTT. Translating gives CASSLKGQGYSPLHF.

The chain has TRBV5-1 and TRBJ1-6; D possibly corresponds to TRBD1 (6 bases). V shed 4 bases and J shed 14 bases, with 13 bases lying between them. This CDR3 contains 12 residues. CDR1 and CDR2 (germline): SGHRS, YFSETQ. The CDR3 reads CASSAAGEALHF. The CDR3, as DNA: TGCGCCAGCAGCGCAGCAGGGGAAGCCCTCCACTTT.

The rearrangement links TRBV7-9 to TRBJ2-7, with D tentatively TRBD1 (6 bases). The ends were cut back, 5 bases at V and 6 bases at J, with 14 bases in the middle. Germline loops: CDR1 SEHNR, CDR2 FQNEAQ (reference sequence). The CDR3 covers 13 residues. As DNA, the CDR3 is TGTGCCAGCAGCGGGGGCGAAGGTTTCGAGCAGTACTTC. As protein: CASSGGEGFEQYF.

This clonotype was seen a few times. The J gene is TRBJ2-6, the V gene TRBV20-1; unclear D gene. CDR3 length equals 12 residues. Between the trimmed V and J ends, which lost 6 bases and 1 base, there was a span of 4 bases. Germline V gives CDR1 DFQATT, CDR2 SNEGSKA (reference sequence). CDR3 bases: TGCAGTGCAGGATCTGGGGCCAACGTCCTGACTTTC. Amino acids: CSAGSGANVLTF.

The J gene is TRBJ2-5, the V gene TRBV6-2 or TRBV6-3; D unclear. Germline CDR1 is MNHEY and CDR2 is SVGEGT. The V gene lost 4 bases and the J gene lost 7 bases, with 19 bases spanning the gap. This CDR3 spans 15 amino acids. The CDR3 DNA reads TGTGCCAGCAGTTTAGGCGACACCTCAGTTGTGACCCAGTACTTC. Translation: CASSLGDTSVVTQYF.

The table lists this clonotype with a few counts. The chain recombines TRBV6-1 with TRBJ1-1; D ambiguous. This CDR3 comprises 13 residues. From germline, CDR1 is MNHNS and CDR2 SASEGT. V dropped 7 bases and J dropped 5 bases, with 14 bases sitting between them. As DNA, the CDR3 is TGTGCCAGCATTGGGTTTAGGACTACTGAAGCTTTCTTT. Amino acids: CASIGFRTTEAFF.

This chain joins TRBV6-2 or TRBV6-3 and TRBJ1-1; D ambiguous. V was shortened by 6 bases and J by 7 bases, with 12 bases between the two germline ends. The CDR3 covers 12 residues. Germline loops: CDR1 MNHEY, CDR2 SVGEGT. The CDR3 DNA reads TGTGCCAGCAGAACACCCAACCGTGAAGCTTTCTTT. This codes for CASRTPNREAFF.

The rearrangement links TRBV20-1 to TRBJ1-1, with 8 positions matching TRBD1. Losses at the gene ends were 0 bases for V and 1 base for J; bases not matched to a gene: 13. Germline lookup yields CDR1 DFQATT and CDR2 SNEGSKA (reference sequence). The CDR3 spans 18 residues. The CDR3 protein is CSARDRWQGARGNTEAFF. CDR3 sequence (DNA): TGCAGTGCTAGAGATCGATGGCAGGGGGCGCGGGGGAACACTGAAGCTTTCTTT.

This clonotype was observed a few times. The rearrangement joins TRBV7-9 to TRBJ1-2; 9 bases are shared with TRBD1. Germline-derived CDR1 and CDR2 are SEHNR and FQNEAQ (reference sequence). V was pared by 5 bases and J by 4 bases, with 5 bases of the junction left unmatched. There are 14 residues in the CDR3. CDR3 nucleotide sequence: TGTGCCAGCAGCCGGACAGGGGAGGGCTATGGCTACACCTTC. Translated: CASSRTGEGYGYTF.

This sequence joins TRBV10-3 and TRBJ1-1, with D unresolved. The V gene lost 2 bases and the J gene lost 5 bases, with 9 bases spanning the gap. There are 13 residues in the CDR3. The germline V gene has CDR1 ENHRY and CDR2 SYGVKD. CDR3 coding DNA: TGTGCCATCAGTGAGCTAGGGAGGACTGAAGCTTTCTTT. Translated: CAISELGRTEAFF.

This chain uses TRBV20-1 with TRBJ1-2, with no clear D. Germline-derived CDR1 and CDR2 are DFQATT and SNEGSKA (reference sequence). This CDR3 has 12 amino acids. Trimming removed 6 bases from V and 3 bases from J, with 11 bases in between. The CDR3 loop reads CSAAGIDYGYTF. CDR3 DNA sequence: TGCAGTGCCGCGGGGATAGACTATGGCTACACCTTC.

V gene TRBV18 combines with J gene TRBJ1-2; 9 nucleotides line up with TRBD1. The CDR3 contains 18 residues. Per germline, CDR1 KGHSH and CDR2 LQKENI. V shed 5 bases and J 5 bases; nucleotides not matched to a gene: 18. CDR3 residues: CASSKLSPSGQGGYGYTF. In DNA, the CDR3 is TGTGCCAGCTCAAAACTCAGCCCCTCGGGACAGGGAGGATATGGCTACACCTTC.

The chain links TRBV6-1 to TRBJ2-7, with D perhaps TRBD1 (5 bases). The CDR3 is 13 amino acids. V lost 4 bases to trimming and J lost 2 bases, with 9 bases between them. Germline values: CDR1 MNHNS, CDR2 SASEGT. CDR3 amino acids: CASSARQPYEQYF. The DNA for the CDR3 is TGTGCCAGCAGTGCAAGACAGCCCTACGAGCAGTACTTC.

The V call is TRBV20-1, the J call TRBJ2-5; unclear D gene. Germline CDR1 and CDR2: DFQATT and SNEGSKA (reference sequence). Trimming left V 0 bases short and J 5 bases short, with 10 bases between. The CDR3 length is 13 residues. The CDR3 DNA sequence: TGCAGTGCTAGAGATCCGGACCGGGAGACCCAGTACTTC. It encodes CSARDPDRETQYF.

This clonotype has a handful of counts. This chain uses TRBV6-1 with TRBJ1-4; TRBD1 agrees at 8 bases. Trimming at V came to 8 bases and at J to 6 bases, leaving 2 bases not matched to a gene. Germline CDR1 and CDR2: MNHNS and SASEGT. CDR3 size: 12 residues. CDR3 bases: TGTGCCAGCTCGACAGGGGATGAAAAACTGTTTTTT. Its translation is CASSTGDEKLFF.

This clonotype was found a few times. The rearrangement uses TRBV6-4 and TRBJ2-2; no definite D call. The V end was cut by 2 bases, the J end by 1 base, with 5 bases between. Germline V gene data show CDR1 as MRHNA and CDR2 as SNTAGT. There are 14 residues in the CDR3. The CDR3 DNA sequence: TGTGCCAGCAGTGACCAGTGGAACACCGGGGAGCTGTTTTTT. Its protein is CASSDQWNTGELFF.

This clonotype was observed a handful of times. The chain carries TRBV20-1 and TRBJ1-5; 7 bases are shared with TRBD1. Germline V gene lookup returns CDR1 DFQATT and CDR2 SNEGSKA (reference sequence). This CDR3 has 13 residues. The V gene end was trimmed by 1 base and the J gene end by 5 bases; junction bases not matched to a gene: 2. In DNA form, the CDR3 reads TGCAGTGCTAGAGCGGACAGGCATCAGCCCCAGCATTTT. Translating it yields CSARADRHQPQHF.

V is TRBV7-9 and J is TRBJ2-1; D remains ambiguous. Germline V lookup: CDR1 SEHNR, CDR2 FQNEAQ (reference sequence). This CDR3 is 10 amino acids long. The germline V and J ends were trimmed by 11 bases and 12 bases, with 14 bases remaining between them. The CDR3 reads CASLGPGQFF. The CDR3 DNA reads as TGTGCCTCTCTCGGGCCGGGGCAGTTCTTC. Complete variable domain (other parts from reference TRBV7-9 and TRBJ2-1): DTGVSQNPRHKITKRGQNVTFRCDPISEHNRLYWYRQTLGQGPEFLTYFQNEAQLEKSRLLSDRFSAERPKGSFSTLEIQRTEQGDSAMYLCASLGPGQFFGPGTRLTVL.

V usage is TRBV6-5 and J usage is TRBJ1-2; TRBD1 matches 7 bases. After removal of 4 bases from V and 8 bases from J, the junction contained 7 bases not matched to a gene. The germline gives CDR1 MNHEY, CDR2 SVGAGI. This CDR3 comprises 13 residues. The chain's CDR3 is CASSSLQGWGYTF. The CDR3 DNA is TGTGCCAGCAGTTCTCTACAGGGGTGGGGCTACACCTTC.

The chain uses TRBV6-1 and TRBJ1-2, with D possibly TRBD1 on 6 matching bases. From germline, CDR1 is MNHNS and CDR2 SASEGT. CDR3 length: 15 amino acids. Deletions cut 8 bases from V and 0 bases from J, with 16 bases between. The CDR3: CASGKGGGSNYGYTF. The DNA of the CDR3 is TGTGCCAGCGGGAAAGGAGGGGGATCTAACTATGGCTACACCTTC.